This TCR beta chain appears in the sequencing data of a study of T cells in Graves' hyperthyroidism and ophthalmopathy. This clonotype was picked up many times. The TCR beta CDR3 regions underwent amplification using RNA transcripts as the source. TCR CDR3 underwent first-round RT-PCR with the HTBI primer set. TCRdb re-called the multiplex PCR reads through MiXCR, storing one row per CDR3 protein. The profile shows a few hundred thousand distinct CDR3 sequences, around 46% of them singletons. V was clipped by 1 base and J by 6 bases, with 12 bases between them. There are 14 residues in the CDR3. Germline loops: CDR1 SGHTA, CDR2 FQGNSA.

This receptor was identified in a woman aged 18-29 years with Graves' hyperthyroidism. The chain uses TRBV7-2 and TRBJ1-2; tentative D call: TRBD1 (5 bases). The sample taken for sequencing was peripheral blood or thyroid tissue (not recorded which). CDR3 DNA sequence: TGTGCCAGCAGCTTAGGACCAGACAGCAATGGCTACACCTTC. Amino acid sequence: CASSLGPDSNGYTF.